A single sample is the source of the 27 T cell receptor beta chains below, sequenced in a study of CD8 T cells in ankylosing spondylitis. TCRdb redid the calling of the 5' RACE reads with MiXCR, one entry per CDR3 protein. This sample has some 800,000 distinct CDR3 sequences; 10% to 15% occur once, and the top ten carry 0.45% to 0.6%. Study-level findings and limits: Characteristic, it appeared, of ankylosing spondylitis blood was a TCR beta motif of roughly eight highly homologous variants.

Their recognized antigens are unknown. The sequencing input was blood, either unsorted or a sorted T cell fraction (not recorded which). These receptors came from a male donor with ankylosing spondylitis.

Here the CDR3 DNA reads TGTGCCAGCAGTCCGATTCGGGGGGGCACTGAAGCTTTCTTT. It encodes CASSPIRGGTEAFF. This sequence joins TRBV12-3 or TRBV12-4 and TRBJ1-1; a possible D gene is TRBD1 (5 bases). The V end lost 5 bases, the J end lost 4 bases, and 14 bases lay between the germline ends. The CDR3 contains 14 residues.

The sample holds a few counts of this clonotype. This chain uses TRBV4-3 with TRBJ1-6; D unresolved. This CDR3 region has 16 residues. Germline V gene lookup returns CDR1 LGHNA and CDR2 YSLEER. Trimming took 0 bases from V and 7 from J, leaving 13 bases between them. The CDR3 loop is CASSQDPGPRNSPLHF. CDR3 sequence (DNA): TGCGCCAGCAGCCAAGATCCGGGCCCTAGGAATTCACCCCTCCACTTT.

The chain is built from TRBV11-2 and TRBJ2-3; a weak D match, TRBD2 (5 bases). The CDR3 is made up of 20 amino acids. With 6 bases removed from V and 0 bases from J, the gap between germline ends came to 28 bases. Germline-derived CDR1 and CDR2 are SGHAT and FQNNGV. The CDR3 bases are TGTGCCAGCAGTCGAAAAACGACGACCTCTAGCCCCGCTAGCACAGATACGCAGTATTTT. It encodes CASSRKTTTSSPASTDTQYF.

The CDR3 here is CATSASGTSGRNYEQYF. The CDR3 DNA is TGTGCCACCAGTGCTTCCGGGACTAGCGGGAGAAACTACGAGCAGTACTTC. This chain links TRBV24-1 with TRBJ2-7; TRBD2 matches at 14 bases. Germline V CDR1 and CDR2: KGHDR, SFDVKD. The CDR3 is 17 residues long. After removal of 5 bases from V and 3 bases from J, the junction contained 8 bases not matched to a gene.

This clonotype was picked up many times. In nucleotides, the CDR3 is TGTGCCAGCAGTTTTGGTGGGAGCAACAATGAGCAGTTCTTC. Translating gives CASSFGGSNNEQFF. This chain links TRBV12-3 or TRBV12-4 with TRBJ2-1; possible D gene TRBD2, 5 bases. V gave up 3 bases and J gave up 5 bases, with 11 bases separating them. The length of the CDR3 is 14 residues.

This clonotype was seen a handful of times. This CDR3 is CASSSNLWEQYF. The CDR3 DNA sequence: TGTGCCAGCAGCTCAAATCTGTGGGAGCAGTACTTC. The chain has TRBV7-2 and TRBJ2-7; D unclear. The V gene's germline CDR1 is SGHTA and CDR2 FQGNSA. V was trimmed by 4 bases and J by 7 bases, leaving 11 bases between them. The CDR3 spans 12 residues.

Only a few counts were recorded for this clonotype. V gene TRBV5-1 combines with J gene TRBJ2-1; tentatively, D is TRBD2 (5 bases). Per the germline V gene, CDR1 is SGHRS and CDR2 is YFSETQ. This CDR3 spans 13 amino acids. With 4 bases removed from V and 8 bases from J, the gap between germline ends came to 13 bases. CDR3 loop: CASSRGLSDEQFF. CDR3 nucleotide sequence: TGCGCCAGCAGCCGGGGTCTCTCGGATGAGCAGTTCTTC. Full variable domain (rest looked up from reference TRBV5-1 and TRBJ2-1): KAGVTQTPRYLIKTRGQQVTLSCSPISGHRSVSWYQQTPGQGLQFLFEYFSETQRNKGNFPGRFSGRQFSNSRSEMNVSTLELGDSALYLCASSRGLSDEQFFGPGTRLTVL.

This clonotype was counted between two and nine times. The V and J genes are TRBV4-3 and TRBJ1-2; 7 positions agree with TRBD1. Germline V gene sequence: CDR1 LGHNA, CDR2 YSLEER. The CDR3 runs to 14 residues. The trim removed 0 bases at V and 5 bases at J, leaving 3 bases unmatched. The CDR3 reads CASSQDTRGYGYTF. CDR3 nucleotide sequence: TGCGCCAGCAGCCAAGATACCAGGGGGTATGGCTACACCTTC.

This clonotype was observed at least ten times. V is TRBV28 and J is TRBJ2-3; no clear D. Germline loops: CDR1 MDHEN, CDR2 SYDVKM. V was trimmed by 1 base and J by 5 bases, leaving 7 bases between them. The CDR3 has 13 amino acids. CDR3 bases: TGTGCCAGCAGTTTATCTGGGGTAGATACGCAGTATTTT. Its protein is CASSLSGVDTQYF.

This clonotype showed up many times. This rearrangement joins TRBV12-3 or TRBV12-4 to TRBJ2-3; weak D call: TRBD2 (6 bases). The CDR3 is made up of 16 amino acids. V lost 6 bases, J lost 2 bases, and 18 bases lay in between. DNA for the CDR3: TGTGCCAGCAGGCGACGCGGGACTGGTAACACAGATACGCAGTATTTT. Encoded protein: CASRRRGTGNTDTQYF.

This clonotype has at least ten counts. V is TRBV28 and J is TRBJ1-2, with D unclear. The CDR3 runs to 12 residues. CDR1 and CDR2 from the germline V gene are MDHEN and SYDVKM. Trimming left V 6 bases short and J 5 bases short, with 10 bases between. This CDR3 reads CASSGRNYGYTF. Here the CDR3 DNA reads TGTGCCAGCAGCGGACGGAATTATGGCTACACCTTC.

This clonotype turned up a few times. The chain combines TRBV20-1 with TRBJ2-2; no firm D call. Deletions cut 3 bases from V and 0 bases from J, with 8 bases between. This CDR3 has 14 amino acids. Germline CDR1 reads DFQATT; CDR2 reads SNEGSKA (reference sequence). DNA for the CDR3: TGCAGTGCTAGTGTCGGACCGAACACCGGGGAGCTGTTTTTT. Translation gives CSASVGPNTGELFF.

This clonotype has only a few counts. In DNA form, the CDR3 reads TGTGCCATCAGTGAGCCAAAAGTGACTAGCCCCTACGAGCAGTACTTC. This sequence encodes CAISEPKVTSPYEQYF. The chain joins TRBV10-3 to TRBJ2-7; 7 nucleotides match TRBD2. The junction had 9 bases not matched to a gene; V was cut back by 2 bases and J by 2 bases. This CDR3 comprises 16 residues. Germline lookup yields CDR1 ENHRY and CDR2 SYGVKD.

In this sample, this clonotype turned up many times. CDR3 nucleotide sequence: TGTGCCAGCAGCTTAAGGCAGCGGGACAGACCCGTAAGCACAGATACGCAGTATTTT. It encodes CASSLRQRDRPVSTDTQYF. The chain has TRBV11-2 and TRBJ2-3; D might be TRBD1 or TRBD2, each matching 7 bases. The CDR3 runs to 19 residues. Trimming pared 2 bases from V and 0 bases from J, leaving 21 bases between. Looked up from germline, CDR1 is SGHAT and CDR2 is FQNNGV.

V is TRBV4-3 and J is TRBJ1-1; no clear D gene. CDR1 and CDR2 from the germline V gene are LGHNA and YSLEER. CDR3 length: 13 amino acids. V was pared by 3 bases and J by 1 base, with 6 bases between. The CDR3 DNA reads TGCGCCAGCAGCCAGAGGGAGAACACTGAAGCTTTCTTT. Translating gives CASSQRENTEAFF.

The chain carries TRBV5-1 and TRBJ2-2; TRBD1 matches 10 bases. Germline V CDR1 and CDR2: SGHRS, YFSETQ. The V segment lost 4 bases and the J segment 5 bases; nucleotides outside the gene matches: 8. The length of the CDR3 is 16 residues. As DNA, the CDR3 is TGCGCCAGCAGCCAACGACAGGGGGCTACGACCGGGGAGCTGTTTTTT. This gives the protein CASSQRQGATTGELFF.

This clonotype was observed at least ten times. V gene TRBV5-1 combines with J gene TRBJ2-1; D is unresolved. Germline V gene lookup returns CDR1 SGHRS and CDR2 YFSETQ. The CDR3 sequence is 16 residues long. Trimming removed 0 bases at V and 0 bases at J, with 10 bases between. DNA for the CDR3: TGCGCCAGCAGCTTGGCTGGGGTAAGCTCCTACAATGAGCAGTTCTTC. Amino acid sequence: CASSLAGVSSYNEQFF.

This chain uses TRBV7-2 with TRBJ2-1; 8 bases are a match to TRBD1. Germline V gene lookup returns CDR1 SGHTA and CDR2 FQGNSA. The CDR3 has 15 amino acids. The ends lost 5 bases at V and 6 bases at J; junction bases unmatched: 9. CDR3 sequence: CASSRATGEFNEQFF. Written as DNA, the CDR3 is TGTGCCAGCAGCCGAGCGACAGGGGAGTTCAATGAGCAGTTCTTC. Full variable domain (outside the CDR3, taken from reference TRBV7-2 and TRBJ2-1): GAGVSQSPSNKVTEKGKDVELRCDPISGHTALYWYRQSLGQGLEFLIYFQGNSAPDKSGLPSDRFSAERTGGSVSTLTIQRTQQEDSAVYLCASSRATGEFNEQFFGPGTRLTVL.

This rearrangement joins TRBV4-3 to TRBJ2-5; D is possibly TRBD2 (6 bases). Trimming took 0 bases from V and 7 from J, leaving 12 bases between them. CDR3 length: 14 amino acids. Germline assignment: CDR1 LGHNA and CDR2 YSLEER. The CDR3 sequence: CASSQEASEGTQYF. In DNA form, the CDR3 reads TGCGCCAGCAGCCAAGAGGCTAGCGAGGGGACCCAGTACTTC.

The CDR3 loop reads CASSIGGWGETQYF. The CDR3 nucleotides are TGCGCCAGCAGCATTGGTGGGTGGGGAGAGACCCAGTACTTC. The chain uses TRBV5-1 and TRBJ2-5; D remains ambiguous. The CDR3 extends over 14 amino acids. The V gene's germline CDR1 is SGHRS and CDR2 YFSETQ. V was pared by 4 bases and J by 4 bases, with 14 bases between.

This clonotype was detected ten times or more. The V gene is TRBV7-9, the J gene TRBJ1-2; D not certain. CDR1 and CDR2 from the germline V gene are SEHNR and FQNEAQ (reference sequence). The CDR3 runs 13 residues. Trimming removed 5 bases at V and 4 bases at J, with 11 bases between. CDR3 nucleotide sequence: TGTGCCAGCAGCGCCGGGATTACCTATGGCTACACCTTC. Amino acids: CASSAGITYGYTF.

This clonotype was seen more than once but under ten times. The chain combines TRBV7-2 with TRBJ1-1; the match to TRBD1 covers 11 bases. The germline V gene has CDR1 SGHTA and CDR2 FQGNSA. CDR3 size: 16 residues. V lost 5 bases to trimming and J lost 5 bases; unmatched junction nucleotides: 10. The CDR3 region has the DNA TGTGCCAGCAGCCTAGGACAGGGGGCGCGTTCTACTGAAGCTTTCTTT. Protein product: CASSLGQGARSTEAFF.

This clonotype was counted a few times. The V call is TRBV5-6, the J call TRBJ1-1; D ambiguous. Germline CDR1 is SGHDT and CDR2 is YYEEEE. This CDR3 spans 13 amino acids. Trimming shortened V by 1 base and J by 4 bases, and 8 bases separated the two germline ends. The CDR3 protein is CASSLNLVTEAFF. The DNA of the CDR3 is TGTGCCAGCAGCTTGAATCTAGTCACTGAAGCTTTCTTT.

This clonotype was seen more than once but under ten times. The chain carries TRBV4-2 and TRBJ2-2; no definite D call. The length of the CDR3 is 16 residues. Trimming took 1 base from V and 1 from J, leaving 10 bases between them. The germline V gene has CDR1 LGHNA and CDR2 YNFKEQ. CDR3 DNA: TGTGCCAGCAGCCAAGGGTACCGACAGAACACCGGGGAGCTGTTTTTT. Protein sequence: CASSQGYRQNTGELFF.

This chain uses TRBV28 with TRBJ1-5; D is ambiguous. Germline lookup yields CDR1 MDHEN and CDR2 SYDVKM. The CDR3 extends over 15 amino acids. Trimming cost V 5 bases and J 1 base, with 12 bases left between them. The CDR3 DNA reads TGTGCCAGCAGTCCTCCGCGGGGAAGCAATCAGCCCCAGCATTTT. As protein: CASSPPRGSNQPQHF.

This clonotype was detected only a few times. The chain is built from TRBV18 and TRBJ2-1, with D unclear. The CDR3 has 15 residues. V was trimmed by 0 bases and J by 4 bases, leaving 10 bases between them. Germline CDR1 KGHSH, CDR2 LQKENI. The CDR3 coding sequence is TGTGCCAGCTCACCACCGGCCAGGTCTTACAATGAGCAGTTCTTC. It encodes CASSPPARSYNEQFF.

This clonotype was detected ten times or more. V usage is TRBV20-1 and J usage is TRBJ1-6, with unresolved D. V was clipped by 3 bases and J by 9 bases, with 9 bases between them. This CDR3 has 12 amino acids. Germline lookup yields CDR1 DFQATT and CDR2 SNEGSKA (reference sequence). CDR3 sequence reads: CSARGLGSPLHF. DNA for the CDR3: TGCAGTGCTAGGGGTTTGGGTTCACCCCTCCACTTT.